This TCR beta chain comes out of a study of blood T cell repertoires in COVID-19. Study background: Researchers got acute and convalescent COVID-19 samples from the United States, Italy and Spain. The analysed material was cDNA or gDNA that came from T cells, B-cell-depleted T cells, or PBMCs.

In the authors' methods: Reference gene primer amplification gave estimated nucleated cell counts. TCRdb keeps only in-frame clones here, not all; method: immunoSEQ multiplex PCR. V and J calls and clone size follow that table, whereas D and trimming were derived from the DNA. The sample carries around 200,000 clones, roughly 84% recorded once. The germline CDR1 and CDR2 sequences are SGHTA and FQGTGA. V trimming: 5 bases; J trimming: 4 bases; junction bases outside the gene matches: 7. This CDR3 region has 16 residues. This clonotype was obtained from a woman at least 80 years old with active or convalescent COVID-19. The V gene is TRBV7-3, the J gene TRBJ2-3; TRBD2 matches 12 bases. Specimen: peripheral blood. The CDR3 bases are TGTGCCAGCAGCCTCCGGACTAGCGGGGTGTCAGATACGCAGTATTTT. Its translation is CASSLRTSGVSDTQYF.